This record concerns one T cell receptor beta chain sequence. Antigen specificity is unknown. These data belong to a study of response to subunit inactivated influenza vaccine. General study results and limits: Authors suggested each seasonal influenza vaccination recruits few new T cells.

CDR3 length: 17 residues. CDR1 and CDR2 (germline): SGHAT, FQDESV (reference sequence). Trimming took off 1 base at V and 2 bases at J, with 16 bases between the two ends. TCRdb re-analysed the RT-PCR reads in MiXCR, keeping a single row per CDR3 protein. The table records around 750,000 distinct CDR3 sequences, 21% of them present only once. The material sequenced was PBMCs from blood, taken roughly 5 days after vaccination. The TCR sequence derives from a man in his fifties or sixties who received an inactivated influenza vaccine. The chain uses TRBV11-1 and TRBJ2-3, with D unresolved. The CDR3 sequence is CASSLEVYDSPTDTQYF. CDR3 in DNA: TGTGCCAGCAGCTTAGAGGTTTACGACTCCCCCACAGATACGCAGTATTTT.